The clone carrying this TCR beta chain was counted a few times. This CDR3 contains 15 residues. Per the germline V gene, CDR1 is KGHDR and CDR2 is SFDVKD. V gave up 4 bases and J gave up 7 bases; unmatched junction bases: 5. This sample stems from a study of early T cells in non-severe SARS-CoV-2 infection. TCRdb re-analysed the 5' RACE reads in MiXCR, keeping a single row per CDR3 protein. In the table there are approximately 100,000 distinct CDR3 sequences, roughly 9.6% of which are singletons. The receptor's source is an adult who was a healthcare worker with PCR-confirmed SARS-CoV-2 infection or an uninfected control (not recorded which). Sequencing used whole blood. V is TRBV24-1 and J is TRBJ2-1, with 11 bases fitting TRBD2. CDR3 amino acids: CATSDGTSGANEQFF. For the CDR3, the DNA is TGTGCCACCAGTGACGGGACTAGCGGCGCGAATGAGCAGTTCTTC.